This TCR beta chain was obtained from a study of cytomegalovirus exposure and HLA in healthy donors. As concerns this clone: Its antigen is unidentified.

It was with 60 Vbeta and 13 Jbeta primers that the PCR ran. Produced via immunoSEQ multiplex PCR; TCRdb's table is partial and in-frame only. The sample has roughly 190,000 clones, approximately 70% seen once. Study-wide points: The study designated about 160 TCR beta chains cytomegalovirus-associated.

The sequence was obtained from a woman aged 25 to 45 in good health and CMV-seronegative. What was sequenced was PBMCs.

CDR3 loop: CASSERRGNTEAFF. CDR3 sequence (DNA): TGTGCCAGCAGTGAACGACGGGGGAACACTGAAGCTTTCTTT. The V gene is TRBV2, the J gene TRBJ1-1; the D is unclear. The CDR3 covers 14 residues. Trimming took 2 bases from V and 1 from J, leaving 8 bases between them. Germline CDR1 is SNHLY and CDR2 is FYNNEI.